This T cell receptor (beta chain) was captured in a study of cytotoxic CD8 clonotypes in ibrutinib-treated CLL. Only in-frame clones appear in the TCRdb table, and some are missing; sequencing was by immunoSEQ multiplex PCR. The table lists 130,000 or so clones, approximately 83% of them singletons. This clone has just one count. The V end was cut by 6 bases, the J end by 3 bases, with 15 bases between. Germline CDR1 is SNHLY and CDR2 is FYNNEI. The CDR3 has 15 residues. The sequencing here drew on PBMCs, taken after 24 months of ibrutinib treatment. This TCR was sampled from a human donor with chronic lymphocytic leukemia. The V call is TRBV2, the J call TRBJ1-5; D unresolved. The CDR3 nucleotides are TGTGCCAGCAGAGAGGATAGGGTCCCCAATCAGCCCCAGCATTTT. Its translation is CASREDRVPNQPQHF.